Listed below are T cell receptor beta chains from one sample, sequenced in a study of blood T cell repertoires in COVID-19. Here immunoSEQ multiplex PCR was the method, and the copy in TCRdb shows in-frame clones only, minus some. The top ten clones hold 2% to 2.5% of a sample with 200,000 to 250,000 clones, around nine tenths of them seen once. The sample comprised peripheral blood. These receptors were obtained from a woman aged 35 to 49 who had recovered from COVID-19. The CDR3 runs from the conserved cysteine through the conserved F or W. The order of the fields is V gene, clone size, D gene, J gene, CDR3 protein, CDR3 DNA. D genes are given only for firm matches. A clone size is listed for some rows: how often the clone was seen (once, few, many), or a class if it is expanded.

TRBV28	-	-	TRBJ1-6	CASSSPKRGSYNSPLHF	TGTGCCAGCAGTTCCCCCAAAAGGGGCTCCTATAATTCACCCCTCCACTTT
TRBV28	once	-	TRBJ2-4	CASSSPGTQNIQYF	TGTGCCAGCAGCTCTCCCGGGACACAAAACATTCAGTACTTC
TRBV7-2	-	TRBD2	TRBJ2-7	CASSFAREAYEQYF	TGTGCCAGCAGCTTTGCGCGGGAGGCCTACGAGCAGTACTTC
TRBV30	-	TRBD1	TRBJ1-5	CAWSEGQINQPQHF	TGTGCCTGGAGTGAGGGACAGATCAATCAGCCCCAGCATTTT
TRBV28	few	-	TRBJ1-4	CASSFGGGEKLFF	TGTGCCAGCAGTTTTGGGGGAGGAGAAAAACTGTTTTTT
TRBV25-1	-	-	TRBJ1-2	CASGQTDFYGYTF	TGTGCCAGCGGCCAGACAGATTTCTATGGCTACACCTTC
TRBV21-1	few	-	TRBJ2-1	CASSPRGGISYNEQFF	TGTGCCAGCAGCCCAAGGGGCGGCATCTCCTACAATGAGCAGTTCTTC
TRBV3-1/TRBV3-2	-	TRBD1	TRBJ1-5	CASSQDTQGVQPQHF	TGTGCCAGCAGCCAAGATACTCAGGGGGTACAGCCCCAGCATTTT
TRBV9	-	TRBD2	TRBJ2-7	CASSVEAGGLYEQYF	TGTGCCAGCAGCGTAGAAGCGGGGGGCCTTTACGAGCAGTACTTC
TRBV7-2	-	TRBD1	TRBJ2-3	CASSPPDRGKQYF	TGTGCCAGCAGCCCCCCTGACAGGGGGAAGCAGTATTTT
TRBV6-2/TRBV6-3	-	-	TRBJ2-2	CASSYPRLVSAGELFF	TGTGCCAGCAGTTACCCCAGACTAGTTTCGGCCGGGGAGCTGTTTTTT
TRBV19	-	TRBD2	TRBJ2-1	CASSDWTSGAYNEQFF	TGTGCCAGTAGTGATTGGACTAGCGGAGCTTACAATGAGCAGTTCTTC
TRBV7-8	-	-	TRBJ2-1	CASSRDSYNEQFF	TGTGCCAGCAGCCGAGACAGCTACAATGAGCAGTTCTTC
TRBV30	-	TRBD1	TRBJ1-4	CAWQTGRHEKLFF	TGTGCCTGGCAGACAGGGCGGCACGAAAAACTGTTTTTT
TRBV5-4	-	TRBD1	TRBJ1-6	CASSLGDRNSPLHF	TGTGCCAGCAGCTTGGGGGACAGAAATTCACCCCTCCACTTT
TRBV7-8	-	TRBD1	TRBJ1-2	CASSQDRGPGYTF	TGTGCCAGCAGCCAGGACAGGGGGCCTGGCTACACCTTC
TRBV6-5	few	-	TRBJ2-5	CASTATGQETQYF	TGTGCCAGCACCGCCACAGGGCAAGAGACCCAGTACTTC